What follows describes a single TCR beta chain. What it recognizes is unknown. TCRdb re-called the 5' RACE reads through MiXCR, storing one row per CDR3 protein. The repertoire includes under 950,000 distinct CDR3 sequences, over 15% of them detected once, and about 19% sits in the top ten. Germline V lookup: CDR1 SGHRS, CDR2 YFSETQ. V lost 2 bases to trimming and J lost 1 base; unmatched junction nucleotides: 7. The CDR3 sequence is 17 residues long. The data derive from a study of CD8 T cells in ankylosing spondylitis. General study points: Disease-associated clones were reportedly significantly overrepresented in matched ankylosing spondylitis synovial fluid. What appeared characteristic of ankylosing spondylitis blood was a TCR beta motif of fewer than ten highly homologous variants.

Sequenced material: blood, either unsorted or a sorted T cell fraction (not recorded which). The sequence derives from a male donor with ankylosing spondylitis. The chain recombines TRBV5-1 with TRBJ2-5, with TRBD2 matching 11 bases. The CDR3 spells CASSFTSGREGQETQYF. The CDR3 DNA reads TGCGCCAGCAGCTTCACTAGCGGGAGAGAGGGCCAAGAGACCCAGTACTTC.